The source of this TCR beta chain is a study of T cells in Graves' hyperthyroidism and ophthalmopathy. The CDR3 regions of TCR beta were amplified from RNA transcripts. Primed by the HTBI set, a first-round RT-PCR was run on the TCR CDR3. TCRdb re-called the multiplex PCR reads with MiXCR, one entry per CDR3 protein. The sample carries a few hundred thousand distinct CDR3 sequences, roughly an eighth recorded once. This CDR3 spans 13 amino acids. V shed 0 bases and J shed 7 bases, with 7 bases lying between them. From germline, CDR1 is SGHDT and CDR2 YYEEEE. This clonotype was seen more than once but under ten times.

Sequenced input: blood. The J gene is TRBJ1-4, the V gene TRBV5-6; D call uncertain. The sequence came from a woman between 35 and 50 years old with Graves' ophthalmopathy. The CDR3, as DNA: TGTGCCAGCAGCTTGGTCGGAAGTGAAAAACTGTTTTTT. This encodes CASSLVGSEKLFF.